This is a list of T cell receptor beta chains from one sample in a study of T cell responses to AZD1222 COVID-19 vaccine. Repertoires were generated with immunoSEQ multiplex PCR, while TCRdb's copy carries only in-frame clones and drops some. The profile shows roughly 120,000 clones, roughly 90% of them singletons. The starting material was peripheral blood, obtained on day 0 of AZD1222 vaccination. These receptor sequences come from an adult in good health. Both conserved end residues are part of each CDR3. A D gene is named only where the DNA matches it firmly. Rows give clone size only sometimes, using once, few, many, or a class for an expanded clone.

.	TRBV7-8	16	TRBJ2-3	.	TGTGCCAGCAGCTTCGGGGGACAGCGGTCGAAAGATACGCAGTATTTT	CASSFGGQRSKDTQYF
TRBD1	TRBV2	15	TRBJ2-5	few	TGTGCCAGCAGCGAGGAGGACAGGGAGCAAGAGACCCAGTACTTC	CASSEEDREQETQYF
.	TRBV7-8	13	TRBJ2-1	.	TGTGCCAGCAGCCGGGACCGCCACAATGAGCAGTTCTTC	CASSRDRHNEQFF
.	TRBV9	15	TRBJ1-3	.	TGTGCCAGCAGCGTAGCTAGTAACTCTGGAAACACCATATATTTT	CASSVASNSGNTIYF
.	TRBV7-2	15	TRBJ1-4	.	TGTGCCAGCAGCTCTAGGGGGGCTGGTAATGAAAAACTGTTTTTT	CASSSRGAGNEKLFF
.	TRBV30	13	TRBJ2-1	.	TGTGCCTGGAGTAGTGGGTTAGGCAATGAGCAGTTCTTC	CAWSSGLGNEQFF
.	TRBV3-1/TRBV3-2	15	TRBJ1-5	.	TGTGCCAGCAGCGCCACTCAGGGAGGAGGTCAGCCCCAGCATTTT	CASSATQGGGQPQHF
TRBD2	TRBV9	16	TRBJ2-5	.	TGTGCCAGCAGCGTAGGAGGACTAGCGGGTGAAGAGACCCAGTACTTC	CASSVGGLAGEETQYF
.	TRBV7-2	12	TRBJ1-3	.	TGTGCCAGCAGCTCCCCTGGAAACACCATATATTTT	CASSSPGNTIYF
TRBD1	TRBV5-1	13	TRBJ2-3	.	TGCGCCAGCAGCTTCCAGGGGGCAGATACGCAGTATTTT	CASSFQGADTQYF
.	TRBV7-9	15	TRBJ2-5	.	TGTGCCAGCAGCTTAGCGCTTGGCAACCAAGAGACCCAGTACTTC	CASSLALGNQETQYF
TRBD1	TRBV28	14	TRBJ1-2	once	TGTGCCAGCAGATCGACAGGGGCCCACGAGGGCTACACCTTC	CASRSTGAHEGYTF
.	TRBV6-1	13	TRBJ1-2	few	TGTGCCAGCAGTGAAAGGGGAGGCTATGGCTACACCTTC	CASSERGGYGYTF
TRBD2	TRBV29-1	16	TRBJ2-3	.	TGCAGCGTTGTCAAGGCTAGCGGGAGAGGTACAGATACGCAGTATTTT	CSVVKASGRGTDTQYF
TRBD2	TRBV19	14	TRBJ2-7	once	TGTGCCAGTAGTATGGTAGCGGGCGGGTACGAGCAGTACTTC	CASSMVAGGYEQYF
TRBD1	TRBV6-5	14	TRBJ1-2	.	TGTGCCAGCAGGATACCGGGACAGGGTATTGGCTACACCTTC	CASRIPGQGIGYTF
TRBD1	TRBV6-5	15	TRBJ1-2	.	TGTGCCAGCACCTCGGGACAGACCCTTAACTATGGCTACACCTTC	CASTSGQTLNYGYTF
.	TRBV4-2	15	TRBJ1-1	.	TGTGCCAGCAGCCAAGAAGAGGCCCTTGGCACTGAAGCTTTCTTT	CASSQEEALGTEAFF
.	TRBV5-1	14	TRBJ2-5	once	TGCGCCAGCAGCTACGGTTTGGCGAGCGAGACCCAGTACTTC	CASSYGLASETQYF
.	TRBV7-9	13	TRBJ1-5	.	TGTGCCAGCAGCCTATTTGCTGGTCAGCCCCAGCATTTT	CASSLFAGQPQHF
.	TRBV2	11	TRBJ2-7	once	TGTGCCAGCAGGTCGCGGAGCGAGCAGTACTTC	CASRSRSEQYF
.	TRBV30	13	TRBJ1-5	.	TGTGCCTGGTCCGGACAGAACAATCAGCCCCAGCATTTT	CAWSGQNNQPQHF
.	TRBV6-1	14	TRBJ1-6	.	TGTGCCAGCAGTGAAGCGTGGTATAATTCACCCCTCCACTTT	CASSEAWYNSPLHF
.	TRBV24-1	13	TRBJ1-5	.	TGTGCCACCAGTGAGGCCCGACTGGGGCCCCAGCATTTT	CATSEARLGPQHF
TRBD2	TRBV7-9	14	TRBJ2-3	.	TGTGCCAGCAGCTTAGGGACTAGCGGAGATACGCAGTATTTT	CASSLGTSGDTQYF
TRBD1	TRBV7-2	16	TRBJ1-6	.	TGTGCCAGCAGCTTAAGGGCGGGACAGGGCGATTCACCCCTCCACTTT	CASSLRAGQGDSPLHF
TRBD1	TRBV5-6	16	TRBJ1-5	.	TGTGCCAGCAGCTTGACCCGGGGACAGGATTATCAGCCCCAGCATTTT	CASSLTRGQDYQPQHF
.	TRBV28	15	TRBJ1-1	.	TGTGCCAGCAGTTGGACAGTCCATATGAACACTGAAGCTTTCTTT	CASSWTVHMNTEAFF
.	TRBV19	13	TRBJ2-7	few	TGTGCCAGTAGTGCAAGGTACGACTACGAGCAGTACTTC	CASSARYDYEQYF
.	TRBV7-9	16	TRBJ2-1	once	TGTGCCAGCAGCTTTTCTGCGGGTGGGGTCTACAATGAGCAGTTCTTC	CASSFSAGGVYNEQFF
.	TRBV2	13	TRBJ1-5	.	TGTGCCAGCAGCTCCGAGGGACGTCAGCCCCAGCATTTT	CASSSEGRQPQHF
.	TRBV30	12	TRBJ1-1	.	TGTGCCTGGAGGCAATCCCTCGGCGAAGCTTTCTTT	CAWRQSLGEAFF
.	TRBV2	14	TRBJ2-7	.	TGTGCCAGCAGTGTACTGGGAACCTCCTACGAGCAGTACTTC	CASSVLGTSYEQYF
.	TRBV30	13	TRBJ1-5	.	TGTGCCTGGAGTCACGGGTGGGGGGAGCCCCAGCATTTT	CAWSHGWGEPQHF
.	TRBV30	10	TRBJ1-1	.	TGTGCCTGGAGCGAGACTGAAGCTTTCTTT	CAWSETEAFF
.	TRBV19	14	TRBJ2-1	.	TGTGCCAGTAGTATAGGAGGGACCCGGGATGAGCAGTTCTTC	CASSIGGTRDEQFF
.	TRBV24-1	12	TRBJ2-3	once	TGTGCCACCAGTGATTTAGGAGATACGCAGTATTTT	CATSDLGDTQYF
.	TRBV5-1	14	TRBJ1-1	.	TGCGCCAGCAGCGAAACAGGACATTACACTGAAGCTTTCTTT	CASSETGHYTEAFF
TRBD1	TRBV9	14	TRBJ1-4	.	TGTGCCAGCAGCGTAGAACAGGGGGGTGAAAAACTGTTTTTT	CASSVEQGGEKLFF
.	TRBV7-2	14	TRBJ2-4	.	TGTGCCAGCAGCCCCCGGGGGGCGGGAAACATTCAGTACTTC	CASSPRGAGNIQYF
TRBD2	TRBV29-1	15	TRBJ2-2	.	TGCAGCGTTGTGGGAGCGGGAGGTAGCACCGGGGAGCTGTTTTTT	CSVVGAGGSTGELFF
.	TRBV27	14	TRBJ2-2	.	TGTGCCAGCAGTTTATATTCGGGTGGCGGGGAGCTGTTTTTT	CASSLYSGGGELFF
.	TRBV7-9	12	TRBJ1-1	.	TGTGCCAGCAGCACCAATAGTCATGAAGCTTTCTTT	CASSTNSHEAFF
.	TRBV6-5	12	TRBJ1-2	.	TGTGCCAGCAGTTACTCTAAGGGTGGCTACACCTTC	CASSYSKGGYTF
.	TRBV7-9	14	TRBJ2-1	.	TGTGCCAGCAGCTTAATGACTGGGGGCAATGAGCAGTTCTTC	CASSLMTGGNEQFF
TRBD2	TRBV7-3	16	TRBJ2-3	.	TGTGCCAGCAGCCTGGGACTAGCGGGCACCACAGATACGCAGTATTTT	CASSLGLAGTTDTQYF
.	TRBV18	14	TRBJ2-1	few	TGTGCCAGCTCACCAAGTCCGAGACACAATGAGCAGTTCTTC	CASSPSPRHNEQFF
.	TRBV18	13	TRBJ1-3	.	TGTGCCAGCTTCGGAGTATCTGGAAACACCATATATTTT	CASFGVSGNTIYF
TRBD1	TRBV10-3	15	TRBJ2-2	.	TGTGCCATCAGCGGACAGGGGGTGAACACCGGGGAGCTGTTTTTT	CAISGQGVNTGELFF
TRBD1	TRBV5-1	15	TRBJ2-3	.	TGCGCCAGCAGCATAGGGACAGGGGGCACAGATACGCAGTATTTT	CASSIGTGGTDTQYF
.	TRBV7-3	14	TRBJ1-2	.	TGTGCCAGCAGCTTACAGGGCGGCGACTATGGCTACACCTTC	CASSLQGGDYGYTF
.	TRBV12-3/TRBV12-4	13	TRBJ2-5	.	TGTGCCAGCAGCGAGACTAGTGGCGAGACCCAGTACTTC	CASSETSGETQYF
.	TRBV5-5	14	TRBJ1-3	.	TGTGCCAGCAGCTTTTTGGGGGTTGGAAACACCATATATTTT	CASSFLGVGNTIYF
TRBD2	TRBV14	18	TRBJ2-2	.	TGTGCCAGCAGCCCACAGAGCGGGAGCCACCCAAACACCGGGGAGCTGTTTTTT	CASSPQSGSHPNTGELFF
TRBD2	TRBV5-1	15	TRBJ2-1	.	TGCGCCAGCAGCCGGGTCAGCGGGGGGTCCGATGAGCAGTTCTTC	CASSRVSGGSDEQFF
TRBD1	TRBV28	15	TRBJ2-7	.	TGTGCCAGCAGTTTGACCGGGACAGGGGGACGCGAGCAGTACTTC	CASSLTGTGGREQYF
.	TRBV30	14	TRBJ1-6	.	TGTGCCTGGGGGTTCCAGGGACCAAATTCACCCCTCCACTTT	CAWGFQGPNSPLHF